This TCR beta chain was captured in a study of shared clonotypes between healthy human individuals. Using immunoSEQ multiplex PCR, the repertoire was profiled, and TCRdb retains in-frame clones only, with some absent. The sample yields over a million clones, more than 95% seen once. CDR3 length: 13 residues. The ends were cut back, 0 bases at V and 5 bases at J, with 6 bases in the middle. Germline V gives CDR1 SGHRS, CDR2 YFSETQ. This clonotype was obtained from a young man in good health. The chain employs TRBV5-1 and TRBJ2-1; unclear D gene. Sequenced input: naive CD4+ T cells sorted from blood. Subset: CD45RA+ positively selected. The DNA for the CDR3 is TGCGCCAGCAGCTTGGGGGCCGACAATGAGCAGTTCTTC. Its translation: CASSLGADNEQFF.